This T cell receptor beta chain derives from a study of T cells in Graves' hyperthyroidism and ophthalmopathy. Germline V lookup: CDR1 MNHEY, CDR2 SVGAGI. The V end was cut by 0 bases, the J end by 1 base, with 9 bases between. The CDR3 contains 15 residues. The table lists this clonotype with many counts. Researchers took RNA transcripts and amplified the TCR beta CDR3 regions from them. TCR CDR3 underwent first-round RT-PCR with the HTBI primer set. One entry per CDR3 protein, called by TCRdb with MiXCR from the multiplex PCR reads. This sample has some 360,000 distinct CDR3 sequences; roughly 20% occur once, and the top ten carry 15% to 17%.

The clonotype was recovered from a woman aged 35 to 49 with Graves' ophthalmopathy. The specimen sequenced was blood. The chain has TRBV6-5 and TRBJ1-1; D uncertain. The CDR3 region has the DNA TGTGCCAGCAGTTACTCTAGGAGGTGGAACACTGAAGCTTTCTTT. Its translation: CASSYSRRWNTEAFF.